What follows describes a single T cell receptor beta chain. The CDR3 runs 15 residues. Germline trimming cut 2 bases from V and 7 bases from J; bases unmatched to any gene: 6. Germline V gene data show CDR1 as DFQATT and CDR2 as SNEGSKA (reference sequence). The sample belongs to a study of T cell repertoires in cytomegalovirus infection. TCRdb reprocessed the reads with MiXCR, giving one entry per CDR3 protein. Here the sample spans some 180,000 distinct CDR3 sequences, 9.5% being singletons. This clonotype was obtained from a human donor in good health (CMV status not recorded). Some clones in this sample may be carry-over from other donors' samples. The chain is built from TRBV20-1 and TRBJ2-1; 12 bases are shared with TRBD2. The sequenced material came from PBMCs. The CDR3 bases are TGCAGTGCTAGATCCCTAGCGGGAGGGGGAAATGAGCAGTTCTTC. Translating it yields CSARSLAGGGNEQFF.